This TCR beta chain was recorded in a study of T cell repertoires in cytomegalovirus infection. A note on this clonotype: The antigen remains unidentified.

V gave up 5 bases and J gave up 1 base, with 9 bases separating them. The CDR3 loop spans 14 amino acids. Germline CDR1 LGHNT, CDR2 FRNRAP. MiXCR, run by TCRdb on the reads, gives a single entry per CDR3 protein. There are approximately 1,000,000 distinct CDR3 sequences in the sample; around 32% occur only once, and about an eighth lies in the top ten. Sequenced material: cultured CD8+ T cells from PBMCs, taken from culture after CMV antigen stimulation. The rearrangement joins TRBV12-5 to TRBJ2-1; no clear D. This TCR came from a human donor in good health (CMV status not recorded). Some clones in this sample may be carry-over from other donors' samples. CDR3 region: CASGPEGSYNEQFF. The CDR3 DNA follows: TGTGCTAGTGGTCCTGAAGGGTCCTACAATGAGCAGTTCTTC. Based on the CDR3 plus reference TRBV12-5 and TRBJ2-1, the full variable domain is DARVTQTPRHKVTEMGQEVTMRCQPILGHNTVFWYRQTMMQGLELLAYFRNRAPLDDSGMPKDRFSAEMPDATLATLKIQPSEPRDSAVYFCASGPEGSYNEQFFGPGTRLTVL.